Each of the 3 T cell receptor beta chains below was sequenced from the same sample in a study of shared clonotypes between healthy human individuals. Terminally differentiated effector memory CD45RA+ cells were left out of the naive CD8 fraction, which was CD45RO-negative and positively selected for CCR7. Clones were read by immunoSEQ multiplex PCR, and TCRdb kept only the in-frame ones, dropping some. This sample has roughly 2.1 million clones; around 93% occur once, and the top ten carry over 1.5%. The sequencing input was naive CD8+ T cells from PBMCs. These receptors all stem from a man younger than 30 in good health. Some clones in this sample may be carry-over from other donors' samples.

V usage is TRBV6-6 and J usage is TRBJ2-7; 7 bases match TRBD1. This CDR3 region has 12 residues. J was trimmed by 2 bases and V by 7 bases; bases with no gene match: 2. CDR1 and CDR2 (germline): MNHNY, SVGAGI (reference sequence). The CDR3 coding sequence is TGTGCCAGCAATGACAGGGCCTACGAGCAGTACTTC. Protein: CASNDRAYEQYF.

In its sample, this clone was seen once. The chain recombines TRBV27 with TRBJ2-1; 11 bases line up with TRBD2. Germline V lookup: CDR1 MNHEY, CDR2 SMNVEV (reference sequence). This CDR3 has 14 residues. V lost 8 bases and J lost 7; bases outside the gene matches: 7. CDR3 amino acids: CASSGLADHNEQFF. CDR3 sequence (DNA): TGTGCCAGCTCGGGACTAGCGGATCATAATGAGCAGTTCTTC.

This clone has only one observation. The chain recombines TRBV7-8 with TRBJ1-5; D is perhaps TRBD1 (5 bases). This CDR3 spans 17 amino acids. V lost 1 base and J 3 bases, leaving 16 bases between the germline ends. CDR1 is SGHVS, CDR2 FQNEAQ, per germline. CDR3 sequence (DNA): TGTGCCAGCAGCTTAGTGCCCGGGGGAGGGGACAATCAGCCCCAGCATTTT. Amino acid sequence: CASSLVPGGGDNQPQHF.